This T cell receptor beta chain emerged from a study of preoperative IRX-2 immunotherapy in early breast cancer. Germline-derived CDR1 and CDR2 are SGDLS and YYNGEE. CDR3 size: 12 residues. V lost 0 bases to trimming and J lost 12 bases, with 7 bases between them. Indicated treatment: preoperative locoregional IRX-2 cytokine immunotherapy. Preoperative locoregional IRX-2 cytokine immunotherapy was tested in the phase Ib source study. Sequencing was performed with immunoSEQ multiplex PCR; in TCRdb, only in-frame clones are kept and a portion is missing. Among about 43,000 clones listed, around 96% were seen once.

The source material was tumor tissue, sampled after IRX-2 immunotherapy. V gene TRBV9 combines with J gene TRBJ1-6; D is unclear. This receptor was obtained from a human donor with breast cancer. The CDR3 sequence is CASSVGFRPLHF. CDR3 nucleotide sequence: TGTGCCAGCAGCGTAGGGTTTAGACCCCTCCACTTT.